This is a list of T cell receptor beta chains from one sample in a study of blood T cell repertoires in COVID-19. The data were produced by immunoSEQ multiplex PCR, yet TCRdb's version contains in-frame clones alone and is incomplete. The sample records about 310,000 clones, around 85% being singletons. Sample: PBMCs or T cells enriched from blood (not recorded which). The receptor set was obtained from a woman in her 30s who had been exposed to COVID-19. CDR3s include the opening cysteine and the closing phenylalanine or tryptophan. A D gene is named only where the DNA matches it firmly. Clone size is not always given. Where it is, it says once, few, many or a class for expanded clones.

CDR3: CAISEVAGGMYNEQFF
DNA: TGTGCCATCAGTGAGGTAGCGGGGGGCATGTACAATGAGCAGTTCTTC
size: -
V: TRBV10-3
D: TRBD2
J: TRBJ2-1

CDR3: CASRRTSYNEQFF
DNA: TGTGCCAGCCGTAGGACATCCTACAATGAGCAGTTCTTC
size: once
V: TRBV25-1
D: -
J: TRBJ2-1

CDR3: CASSTTSGSTDTQYF
DNA: TGTGCCAGCAGCACGACTAGCGGGAGCACAGATACGCAGTATTTT
size: -
V: TRBV6-5
D: TRBD2
J: TRBJ2-3

CDR3: CASSPPGTGGPEAFF
DNA: TGTGCCAGCAGTCCTCCCGGGACAGGGGGCCCTGAAGCTTTCTTT
size: -
V: TRBV28
D: TRBD1
J: TRBJ1-1

CDR3: CASSYTARSYEQYF
DNA: TGTGCCAGCAGTTATACAGCCCGATCCTACGAGCAGTACTTC
size: -
V: TRBV6-5
D: -
J: TRBJ2-7

CDR3: CAIRKGQGVGTEAFF
DNA: TGTGCCATCAGAAAAGGACAGGGAGTTGGTACTGAAGCTTTCTTT
size: -
V: TRBV10-3
D: TRBD1
J: TRBJ1-1

CDR3: CASSPPGGSPLHF
DNA: TGTGCCAGCAGCCCACCAGGGGGCTCACCCCTCCACTTT
size: many
V: TRBV28
D: TRBD1
J: TRBJ1-6

CDR3: CAWSTSGSRETQYF
DNA: TGTGCCTGGAGTACTAGCGGGAGCCGAGAGACCCAGTACTTC
size: -
V: TRBV30
D: TRBD2
J: TRBJ2-5

CDR3: CASSRQGLDTGELFF
DNA: TGTGCCAGCAGCCGACAGGGGTTAGACACCGGGGAGCTGTTTTTT
size: once
V: TRBV5-8
D: TRBD1
J: TRBJ2-2

CDR3: CAWSSKRGEQYF
DNA: TGTGCCTGGAGCTCCAAGCGGGGGGAGCAGTACTTC
size: -
V: TRBV30
D: TRBD2
J: TRBJ2-7

CDR3: CATSRVSNQPQHF
DNA: TGTGCCACCTCCAGGGTTAGCAATCAGCCCCAGCATTTT
size: -
V: TRBV6-5
D: -
J: TRBJ1-5

CDR3: CATRTGVRRSYTF
DNA: TGTGCCACCAGGACAGGGGTTAGGAGGAGCTACACCTTC
size: -
V: TRBV15
D: TRBD1
J: TRBJ1-2

CDR3: CASSRSGNSYEQYF
DNA: TGTGCCAGCAGCCGGTCGGGAAACTCCTACGAGCAGTACTTC
size: -
V: TRBV11-3
D: -
J: TRBJ2-7

CDR3: CASSLEGGGGTDTQYF
DNA: TGTGCCAGCAGCTTAGAGGGGGGAGGGGGCACAGATACGCAGTATTTT
size: -
V: TRBV11-2
D: TRBD2
J: TRBJ2-3

CDR3: CASSSGQGGIGGANVLTF
DNA: TGTGCCAGCAGTTCCGGACAGGGGGGCATAGGTGGGGCCAACGTCCTGACTTTC
size: once
V: TRBV28
D: TRBD1
J: TRBJ2-6

CDR3: CASSLERVREAFF
DNA: TGTGCCAGCAGCCTCGAGAGGGTGCGTGAAGCTTTCTTT
size: -
V: TRBV6-5
D: -
J: TRBJ1-1

CDR3: CASSPGPGAEAFF
DNA: TGTGCCAGCAGCCCAGGTCCGGGGGCTGAAGCTTTCTTT
size: once
V: TRBV5-4
D: -
J: TRBJ1-1

CDR3: CASSVKRTSGTGAQYF
DNA: TGTGCCAGCAGCGTAAAGAGGACTAGCGGGACCGGGGCCCAGTACTTC
size: -
V: TRBV9
D: TRBD2
J: TRBJ2-5

CDR3: CASSPPIGGLLGNTEAFF
DNA: TGTGCCAGCTCACCACCGATCGGGGGGCTACTAGGGAACACTGAAGCTTTCTTT
size: once
V: TRBV18
D: -
J: TRBJ1-1

CDR3: CASSSGNEKLFF
DNA: TGTGCCAGCAGTTCAGGGAATGAAAAACTGTTTTTT
size: -
V: TRBV28
D: -
J: TRBJ1-4

CDR3: CASSGGRRYNEQFF
DNA: TGTGCCAGCAGTGGCGGAAGGCGGTACAATGAGCAGTTCTTC
size: -
V: TRBV25-1
D: -
J: TRBJ2-1

CDR3: CSVDSQNTGELFF
DNA: TGCAGCGTTGATTCACAAAACACCGGGGAGCTGTTTTTT
size: -
V: TRBV29-1
D: -
J: TRBJ2-2

CDR3: CASSLTGEYGYTF
DNA: TGTGCCAGCAGCTTGACAGGGGAATATGGCTACACCTTC
size: -
V: TRBV9
D: TRBD1
J: TRBJ1-2

CDR3: CASRGASYEQYF
DNA: TGTGCCAGCAGGGGGGCCTCCTACGAGCAGTACTTC
size: medium-sized
V: TRBV7-6
D: -
J: TRBJ2-7

CDR3: CASSLLTPGDATNEKLFF
DNA: TGTGCCAGCAGTTTATTGACACCGGGAGACGCAACTAATGAAAAACTGTTTTTT
size: -
V: TRBV28
D: -
J: TRBJ1-4

CDR3: CASSHKPYEQYF
DNA: TGTGCCAGCAGTCACAAACCCTACGAGCAGTACTTC
size: -
V: TRBV2
D: -
J: TRBJ2-7

CDR3: CASSPNRGMEGYTF
DNA: TGTGCCAGCAGTCCGAACAGGGGTATGGAAGGCTACACCTTC
size: -
V: TRBV27
D: TRBD1
J: TRBJ1-2

CDR3: CASMGQGAWEGYTF
DNA: TGTGCCAGCATGGGACAGGGGGCGTGGGAGGGCTACACCTTC
size: -
V: TRBV6-5
D: TRBD1
J: TRBJ1-2

CDR3: CASSLWRQEKGNTIYF
DNA: TGTGCCAGCAGTTTATGGCGACAGGAGAAAGGAAACACCATATATTTT
size: -
V: TRBV28
D: -
J: TRBJ1-3

CDR3: CASSESGGPSSYEQYF
DNA: TGTGCCAGTAGTGAGAGCGGGGGGCCTTCCTCCTACGAGCAGTACTTC
size: -
V: TRBV19
D: TRBD2
J: TRBJ2-7

CDR3: CAISELSPGQGNEQFF
DNA: TGTGCCATCAGTGAGTTATCACCGGGACAGGGCAATGAGCAGTTCTTC
size: -
V: TRBV10-3
D: TRBD1
J: TRBJ2-1

CDR3: CASSQDLYRGSGYGYTF
DNA: TGCGCCAGCAGCCAAGATCTATATAGGGGTTCAGGGTATGGCTACACCTTC
size: -
V: TRBV4-3
D: -
J: TRBJ1-2